Described below is a single T cell receptor beta chain sequence and its context. The antigen remains undetermined. The data originate from a study of OX40 agonist ivuxolimab in advanced cancers. CDR3 size: 15 residues. V shed 3 bases and J 2 bases; nucleotides not matched to a gene: 0. Germline V CDR1 and CDR2: SGDLS, YYNGEE. The study's findings and limits: On average, CD8+ T cells showed a greater number of expanded clones than CD4+.

This table comes from immunoSEQ multiplex PCR, and its TCRdb copy is limited to in-frame clones, with some not included. Of around 88,000 clones in the sample, about 90% were seen once. Sequenced material: CD4+ or CD8+ T cells sorted from blood, taken in a trial of the OX40 agonist ivuxolimab. The receptor comes from an adult with an advanced solid tumor such as melanoma, head and neck, liver or kidney cancer. The gene calls are TRBV9 and TRBJ2-6; 9 bases match TRBD2. CDR3 DNA sequence: TGTGCCAGCAGCGGCGGGGGGGCTGGGGCCAACGTCCTGACTTTC. Protein: CASSGGGAGANVLTF.